This T cell receptor (beta chain) stems from a study of blood T cells in healthy people across ages. The CDR3 spans 15 residues. The V gene's germline CDR1 is LNHDA and CDR2 SQIVND (reference sequence). V shed 3 bases, J shed 4 bases, and the junction held 3 bases outside the gene matches. A second PCR, run for 7 to 11 cycles, used a sample-barcoded 5' primer plus a J-beta primer mix. TCRdb reanalysed the 5' RACE reads using MiXCR and keeps one entry per CDR3 protein. This repertoire shows hundreds of thousands of distinct CDR3 sequences, less than 25% found once; its top ten account for approximately 10%. The authors drew around 9.3 milliliters of peripheral blood from each donor. These data also featured in a second study, about T cells of mothers and their children.

This rearrangement joins TRBV19 to TRBJ2-1; 10 nucleotides agree with TRBD2. The sequencing sample was made of blood. The sequence was obtained from a boy aged 5-17 years in good health. The CDR3 reads CASSMASGSYNEQFF. CDR3 in DNA: TGTGCCAGTAGTATGGCTAGCGGGAGTTACAATGAGCAGTTCTTC. Variable domain in full (rest from reference TRBV19 and TRBJ2-1): DGGITQSPKYLFRKEGQNVTLSCEQNLNHDAMYWYRQDPGQGLRLIYYSQIVNDFQKGDIAEGYSVSREKKESFPLTVTSAQKNPTAFYLCASSMASGSYNEQFFGPGTRLTVL.